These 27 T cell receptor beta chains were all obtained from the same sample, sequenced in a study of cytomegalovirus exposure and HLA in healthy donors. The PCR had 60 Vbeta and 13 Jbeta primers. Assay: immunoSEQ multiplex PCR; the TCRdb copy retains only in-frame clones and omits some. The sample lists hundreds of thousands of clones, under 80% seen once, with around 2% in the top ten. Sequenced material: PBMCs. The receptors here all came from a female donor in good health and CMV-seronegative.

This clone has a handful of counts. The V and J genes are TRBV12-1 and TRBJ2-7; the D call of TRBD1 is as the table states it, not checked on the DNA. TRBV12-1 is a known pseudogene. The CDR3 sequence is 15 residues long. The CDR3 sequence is CASSFGWPAFYEQYF. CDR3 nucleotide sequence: TGTGCCAGCAGCTTTGGATGGCCCGCCTTTTACGAGCAGTACTTC.

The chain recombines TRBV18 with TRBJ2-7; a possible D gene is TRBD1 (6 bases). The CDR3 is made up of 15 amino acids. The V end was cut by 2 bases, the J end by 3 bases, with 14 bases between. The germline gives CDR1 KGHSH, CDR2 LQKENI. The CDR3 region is CASSPSRGNIYEQYF. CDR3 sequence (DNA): TGTGCCAGCTCACCATCCAGGGGCAACATCTACGAGCAGTACTTC.

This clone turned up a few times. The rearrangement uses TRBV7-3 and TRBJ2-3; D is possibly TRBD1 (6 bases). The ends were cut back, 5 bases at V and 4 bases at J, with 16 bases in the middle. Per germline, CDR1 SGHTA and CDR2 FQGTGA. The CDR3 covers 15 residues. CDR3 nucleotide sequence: TGTGCCAGCAGCCCCCAGGGGATGGGCGCAGATACGCAGTATTTT. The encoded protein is CASSPQGMGADTQYF.

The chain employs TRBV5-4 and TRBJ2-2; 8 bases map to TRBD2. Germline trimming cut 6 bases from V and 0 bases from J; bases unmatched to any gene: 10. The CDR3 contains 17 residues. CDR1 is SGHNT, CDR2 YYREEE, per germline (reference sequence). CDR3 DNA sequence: TGTGCCAGCACTCTAAATCGCGGGAGGACGAACACCGGGGAGCTGTTTTTT. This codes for CASTLNRGRTNTGELFF.

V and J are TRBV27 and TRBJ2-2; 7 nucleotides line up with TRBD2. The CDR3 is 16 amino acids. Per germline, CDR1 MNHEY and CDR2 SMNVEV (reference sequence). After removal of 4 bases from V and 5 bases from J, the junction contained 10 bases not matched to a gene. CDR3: CASSYLGLGWTGELFF. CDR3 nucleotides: TGTGCCAGCAGTTACCTTGGACTAGGGTGGACCGGGGAGCTGTTTTTT.

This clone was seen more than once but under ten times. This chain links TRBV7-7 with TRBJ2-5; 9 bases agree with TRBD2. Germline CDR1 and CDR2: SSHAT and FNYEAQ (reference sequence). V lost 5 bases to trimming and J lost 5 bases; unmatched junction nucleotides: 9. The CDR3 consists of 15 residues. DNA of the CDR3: TGTGCCAGCAGCCTAGGGACTAGCCGTCACGAGACCCAGTACTTC. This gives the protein CASSLGTSRHETQYF.

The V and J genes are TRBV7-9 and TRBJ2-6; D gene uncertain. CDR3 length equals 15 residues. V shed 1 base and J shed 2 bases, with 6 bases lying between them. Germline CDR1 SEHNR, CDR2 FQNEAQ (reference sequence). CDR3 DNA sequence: TGTGCCAGCAGCTTAGAGCTGCCTGGGGCCAACGTCCTGACTTTC. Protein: CASSLELPGANVLTF.

The CDR3 DNA follows: TGTGCCAGCAGCTCGGCTATGCGGCTGGAGGGCACAGATACGCAGTATTTT. Residues: CASSSAMRLEGTDTQYF. This chain uses TRBV5-4 with TRBJ2-3, with a tentative D call TRBD2 (5 bases). Trimming left V 3 bases short and J 1 base short, with 18 bases between. CDR1 and CDR2 from the germline V gene are SGHNT and YYREEE (reference sequence). The CDR3 is made up of 17 amino acids. Complete variable domain (other parts from reference TRBV5-4 and TRBJ2-3): ETGVTQSPTHLIKTRGQQVTLRCSSQSGHNTVSWYQQALGQGPQFIFQYYREEENGRGNFPPRFSGLQFPNYSSELNVNALELDDSALYLCASSSAMRLEGTDTQYFGPGTRLTVL.

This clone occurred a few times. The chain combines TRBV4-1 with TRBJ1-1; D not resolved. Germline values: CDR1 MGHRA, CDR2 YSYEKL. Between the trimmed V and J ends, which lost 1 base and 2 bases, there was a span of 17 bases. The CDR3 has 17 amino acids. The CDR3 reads CASSQGGLGRTNTEAFF. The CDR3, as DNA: TGCGCCAGCAGCCAAGGAGGGTTAGGCAGGACTAACACTGAAGCTTTCTTT.

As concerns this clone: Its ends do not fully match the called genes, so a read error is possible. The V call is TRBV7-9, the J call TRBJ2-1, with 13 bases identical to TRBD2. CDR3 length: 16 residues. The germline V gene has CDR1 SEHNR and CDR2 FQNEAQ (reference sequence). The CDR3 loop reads CSSSSRTSGREGEQFF. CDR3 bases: TGTTCCAGCAGCTCAAGGACTAGCGGGAGAGAAGGGGAGCAGTTCTTC.

The CDR3: CASSRRYNEQFF. The CDR3, as DNA: TGTGCCAGCAGTCGCAGGTACAATGAGCAGTTCTTC. V and J are TRBV27 and TRBJ2-1; D unclear. Trimming removed 5 bases at V and 4 bases at J, with 6 bases between. This CDR3 has 12 amino acids. CDR1 and CDR2 (germline): MNHEY, SMNVEV (reference sequence).

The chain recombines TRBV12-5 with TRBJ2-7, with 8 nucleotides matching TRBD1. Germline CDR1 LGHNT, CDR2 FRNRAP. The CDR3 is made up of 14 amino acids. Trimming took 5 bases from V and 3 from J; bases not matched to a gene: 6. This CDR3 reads CASGLGQGLYEQYF. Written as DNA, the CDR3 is TGTGCTAGTGGTCTCGGACAGGGCCTCTACGAGCAGTACTTC.

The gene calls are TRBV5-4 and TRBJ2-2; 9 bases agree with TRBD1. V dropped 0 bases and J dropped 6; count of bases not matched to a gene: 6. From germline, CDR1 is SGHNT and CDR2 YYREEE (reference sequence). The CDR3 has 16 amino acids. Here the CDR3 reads CASSLGGQGSSGELFF. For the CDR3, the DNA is TGTGCCAGCAGCTTGGGGGGACAGGGTTCCTCCGGGGAGCTGTTTTTT.

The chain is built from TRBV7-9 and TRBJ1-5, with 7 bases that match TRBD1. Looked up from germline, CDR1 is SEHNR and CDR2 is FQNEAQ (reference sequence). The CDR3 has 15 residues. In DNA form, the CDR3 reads TGTGCAACCAGCCAGGGGGACAGCTTTAATCAGCCCCAGCATTTT. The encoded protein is CATSQGDSFNQPQHF.

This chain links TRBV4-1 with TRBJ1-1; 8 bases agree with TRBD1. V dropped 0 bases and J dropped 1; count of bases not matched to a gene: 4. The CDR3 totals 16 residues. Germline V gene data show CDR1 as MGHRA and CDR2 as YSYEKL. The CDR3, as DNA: TGCGCCAGCAGCCAAGATCAGGGGGCCCCGAACACTGAAGCTTTCTTT. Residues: CASSQDQGAPNTEAFF.

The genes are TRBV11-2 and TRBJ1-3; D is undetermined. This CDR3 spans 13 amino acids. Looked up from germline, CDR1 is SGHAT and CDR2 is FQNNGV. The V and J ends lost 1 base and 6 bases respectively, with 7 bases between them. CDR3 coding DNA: TGTGCCAGCAGCTTAGTCTTGGCAAACACCATATATTTT. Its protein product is CASSLVLANTIYF.

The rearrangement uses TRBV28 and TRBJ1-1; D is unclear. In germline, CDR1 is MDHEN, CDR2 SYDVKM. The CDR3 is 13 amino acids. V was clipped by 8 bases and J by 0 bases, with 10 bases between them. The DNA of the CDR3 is TGTGCCAGCGACTCATACTTGAACACTGAAGCTTTCTTT. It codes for CASDSYLNTEAFF. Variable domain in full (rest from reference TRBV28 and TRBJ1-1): DVKVTQSSRYLVKRTGEKVFLECVQDMDHENMFWYRQDPGLGLRLIYFSYDVKMKEKGDIPEGYSVSREKKERFSLILESASTNQTSMYLCASDSYLNTEAFFGQGTRLTVV.

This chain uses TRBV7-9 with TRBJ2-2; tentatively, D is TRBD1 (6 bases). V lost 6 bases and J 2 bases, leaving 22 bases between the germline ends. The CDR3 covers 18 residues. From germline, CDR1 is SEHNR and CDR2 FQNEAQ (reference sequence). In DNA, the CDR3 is TGTGCCAGCAGTTACAGCTTGACCCAGGGGCCCAACACCGGGGAGCTGTTTTTT. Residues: CASSYSLTQGPNTGELFF.

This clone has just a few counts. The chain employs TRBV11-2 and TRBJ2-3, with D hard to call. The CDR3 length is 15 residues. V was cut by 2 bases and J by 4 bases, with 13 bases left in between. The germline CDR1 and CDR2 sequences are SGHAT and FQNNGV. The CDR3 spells CASSLTRVRADTQYF. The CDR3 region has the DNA TGTGCCAGCAGCTTAACTCGAGTCCGCGCAGATACGCAGTATTTT.

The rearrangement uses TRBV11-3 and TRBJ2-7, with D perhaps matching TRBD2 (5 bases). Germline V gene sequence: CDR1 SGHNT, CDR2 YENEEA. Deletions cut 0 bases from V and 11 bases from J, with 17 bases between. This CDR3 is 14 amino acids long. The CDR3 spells CASSLDDGIASEYF. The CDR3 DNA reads TGTGCCAGCAGCTTAGATGACGGTATAGCGTCAGAGTACTTC.

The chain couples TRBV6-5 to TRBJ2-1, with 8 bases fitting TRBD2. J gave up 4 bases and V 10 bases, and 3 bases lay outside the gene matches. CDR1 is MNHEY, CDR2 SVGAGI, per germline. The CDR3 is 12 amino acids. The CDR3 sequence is CATGTSYNEQFF. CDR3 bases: TGTGCCACCGGGACTAGTTACAATGAGCAGTTCTTC.

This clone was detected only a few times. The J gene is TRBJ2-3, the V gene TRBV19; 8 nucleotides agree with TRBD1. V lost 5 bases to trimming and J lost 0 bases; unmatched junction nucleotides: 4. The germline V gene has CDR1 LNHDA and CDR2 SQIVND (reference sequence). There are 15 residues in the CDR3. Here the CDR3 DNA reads TGTGCCAGTAGTCCGGACAGGGCTAGCACAGATACGCAGTATTTT. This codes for CASSPDRASTDTQYF.

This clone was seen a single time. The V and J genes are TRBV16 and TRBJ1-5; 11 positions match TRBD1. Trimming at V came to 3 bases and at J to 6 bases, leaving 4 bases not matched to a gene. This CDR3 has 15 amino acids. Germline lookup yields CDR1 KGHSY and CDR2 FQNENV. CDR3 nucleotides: TGTGCCAGCAGCCACGCCGGGACAGGGGGTCAGCCCCAGCATTTT. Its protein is CASSHAGTGGQPQHF.

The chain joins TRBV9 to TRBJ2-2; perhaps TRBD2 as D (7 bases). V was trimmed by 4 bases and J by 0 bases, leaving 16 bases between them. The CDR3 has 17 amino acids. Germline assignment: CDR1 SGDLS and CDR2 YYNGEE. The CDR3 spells CASSPRGGSSNTGELFF. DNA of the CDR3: TGTGCCAGCAGCCCGAGGGGGGGATCTTCGAACACCGGGGAGCTGTTTTTT.

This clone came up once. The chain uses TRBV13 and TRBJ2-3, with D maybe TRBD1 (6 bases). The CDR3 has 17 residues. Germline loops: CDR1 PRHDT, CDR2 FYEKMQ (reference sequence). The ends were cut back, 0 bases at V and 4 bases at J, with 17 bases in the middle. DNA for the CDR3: TGTGCCAGCAGCTTAGGAGGACAGTCACCTAGTGCAGATACGCAGTATTTT. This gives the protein CASSLGGQSPSADTQYF.

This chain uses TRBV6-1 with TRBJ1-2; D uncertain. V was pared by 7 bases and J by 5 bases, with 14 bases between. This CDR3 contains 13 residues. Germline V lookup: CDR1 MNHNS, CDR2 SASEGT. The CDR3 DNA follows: TGTGCCAGCATTATGACGAAGACTTATGGCTACACCTTC. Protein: CASIMTKTYGYTF.

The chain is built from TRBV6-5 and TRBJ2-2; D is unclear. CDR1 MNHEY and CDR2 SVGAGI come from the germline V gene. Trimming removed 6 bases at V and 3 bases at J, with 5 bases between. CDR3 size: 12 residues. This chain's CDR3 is CASRSYTGELFF. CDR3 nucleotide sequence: TGTGCCAGCAGATCATACACCGGGGAGCTGTTTTTT.